This TCR beta chain was captured in a study of T-cell memory formation after mild COVID-19. Findings and caveats of the study: CD4+ contracting clones lay mainly in CM and EM, CD8+ ones in EMRA.

The CDR3 length is 13 residues. Concerning this clonotype itself: What it binds is unknown. At one boundary the junction diverges from the germline segment, which might be a read error.

TCRdb re-analysed the 5' RACE reads in MiXCR, keeping a single row per CDR3 protein. In the table there are under 650,000 distinct CDR3 sequences, under 20% of which are singletons. This sequence originates from an adult woman who had mild COVID-19 (a few samples of this study predate the infection). Cell type and time point are not known. The genes are TRBV12-3 or TRBV12-4 and TRBJ2-2, with a weak D call TRBD1 (5 bases). Sequenced input: PBMCs or a T cell subset sorted from them (not recorded which). CDR3 sequence reads: CDSSLRGTGELFF. The CDR3 region has the DNA TGTGACAGCAGTTTAAGGGGCACCGGGGAGCTGTTTTTT.